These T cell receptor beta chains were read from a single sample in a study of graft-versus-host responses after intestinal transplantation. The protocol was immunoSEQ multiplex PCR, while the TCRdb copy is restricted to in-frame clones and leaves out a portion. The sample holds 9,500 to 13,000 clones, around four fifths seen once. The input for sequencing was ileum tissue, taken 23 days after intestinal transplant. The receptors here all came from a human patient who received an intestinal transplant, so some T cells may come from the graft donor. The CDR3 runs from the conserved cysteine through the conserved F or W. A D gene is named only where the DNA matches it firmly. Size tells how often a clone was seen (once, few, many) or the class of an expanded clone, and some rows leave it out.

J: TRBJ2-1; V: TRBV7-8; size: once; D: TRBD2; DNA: TGTGCCAGCAGCTTACTAGCGGGAGCTTACAATGAGCAGTTCTTC; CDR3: CASSLLAGAYNEQFF
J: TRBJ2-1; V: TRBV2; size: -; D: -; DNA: TGTGCCAGCCGGAAAGACTGGTCCTACAATGAGCAGTTCTTC; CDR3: CASRKDWSYNEQFF
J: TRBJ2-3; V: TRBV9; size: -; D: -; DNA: TGTGCCAGCAGCGACCGGGACGACCCCTCAGATACGCAGTATTTT; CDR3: CASSDRDDPSDTQYF
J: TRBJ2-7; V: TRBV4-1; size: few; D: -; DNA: TGCGCCAGCAGCCAAATTCGTGGCGAGCAGTACTTC; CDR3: CASSQIRGEQYF
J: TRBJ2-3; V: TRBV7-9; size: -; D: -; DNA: TGTGCCAGCAGCCTCCTCGTTAGCTGGGGCACAGATACGCAGTATTTT; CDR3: CASSLLVSWGTDTQYF
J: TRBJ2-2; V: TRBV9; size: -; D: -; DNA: TGTGCCAGCAGCGTCGGAACCGGGGAGCTGTTTTTT; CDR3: CASSVGTGELFF
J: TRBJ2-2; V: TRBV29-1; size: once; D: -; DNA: TGCAGCGCGGGAGTCGGGACCGGGGAGCTGTTTTTT; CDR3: CSAGVGTGELFF
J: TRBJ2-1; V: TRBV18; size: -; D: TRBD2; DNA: TGTGCCAGCTCACCGCTCGGACTAGGCAGCTCCTACAATGAGCAGTTCTTC; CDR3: CASSPLGLGSSYNEQFF
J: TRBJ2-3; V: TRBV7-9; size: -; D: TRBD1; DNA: TGTGCCAGCAGCTTGGACAGGCGCGCAGGAGATACGCAGTATTTT; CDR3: CASSLDRRAGDTQYF
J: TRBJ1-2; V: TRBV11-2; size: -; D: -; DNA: TGTGCCAGCAGCTTGCAGGACTATGGCTACACCTTC; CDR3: CASSLQDYGYTF
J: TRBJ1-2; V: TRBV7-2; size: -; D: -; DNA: TGTGCCAGCAGCTTAAGTGTTATAGGGAGTCGGCATGGCTACACCTTC; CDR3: CASSLSVIGSRHGYTF
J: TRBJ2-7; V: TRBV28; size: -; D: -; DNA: TGTGCCAGCAGTTTAGGGGTGGGGGTTAGCTACGAGCAGTACTTC; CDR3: CASSLGVGVSYEQYF
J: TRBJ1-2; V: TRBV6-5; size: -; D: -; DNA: TGTGCCAGCAGTTACGGTGGGAACCTCTATGGCTACACCTTC; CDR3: CASSYGGNLYGYTF
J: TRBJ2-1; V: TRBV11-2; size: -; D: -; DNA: TGTGCCAGCAGCTTTAGGATCCGACAGAACTACAATGAGCAGTTCTTC; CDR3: CASSFRIRQNYNEQFF
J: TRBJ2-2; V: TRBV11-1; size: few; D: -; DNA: TGTGCCAGCAGCGAACTAGGGACCGGGGAGCTGTTTTTT; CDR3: CASSELGTGELFF
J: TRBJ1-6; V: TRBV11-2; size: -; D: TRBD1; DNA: TGTGCCAGCAGCGCGACAGGGGGCAAGAATTCACCCCTCCACTTT; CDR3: CASSATGGKNSPLHF
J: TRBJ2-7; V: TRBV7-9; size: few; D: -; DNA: TGTGCCAGCAGCGATCTTTCCCAAGGCTACGAGCAGTACTTC; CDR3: CASSDLSQGYEQYF
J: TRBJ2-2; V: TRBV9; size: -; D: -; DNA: TGTGCCAGCAGCGTGAACACCGGGGAGCTGTTTTTT; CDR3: CASSVNTGELFF
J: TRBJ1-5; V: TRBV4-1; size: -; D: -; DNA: TGCGCCAGCAGCCAAGATCGGACAGACAATCAGCCCCAGCATTTT; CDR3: CASSQDRTDNQPQHF
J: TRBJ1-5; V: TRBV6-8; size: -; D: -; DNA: TGTGCCAGCAGAAGCCGTTGTCAGCCCCAGCATTTT; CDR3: CASRSRCQPQHF
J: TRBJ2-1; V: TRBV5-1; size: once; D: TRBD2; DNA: TGCGCCAGCAGCTTGGAGGGTAGCGGGAGGGCCGAGAATGAGCAGTTCTTC; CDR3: CASSLEGSGRAENEQFF
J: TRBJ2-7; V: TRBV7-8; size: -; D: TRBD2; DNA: TGTGCCAGCAGCCTCTCCCGACTAGCGGGAGCCACCTACGAGCAGTACTTC; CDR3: CASSLSRLAGATYEQYF
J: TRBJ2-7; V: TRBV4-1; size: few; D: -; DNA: TGCGCCAGCAGCCAAGTTTGCAGGGAAAGCTCCTACGAGCAGTACTTC; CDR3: CASSQVCRESSYEQYF
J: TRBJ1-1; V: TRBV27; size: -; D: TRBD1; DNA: TGTGCCAGCAGTTTATTTCCGGGACAGGGGGCGCGCGACACTGAAGCTTTCTTT; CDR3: CASSLFPGQGARDTEAFF
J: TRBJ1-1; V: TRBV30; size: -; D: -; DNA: TGTGCCTGGAGACCTCCGACAGTGAACACTGAAGCTTTCTTT; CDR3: CAWRPPTVNTEAFF
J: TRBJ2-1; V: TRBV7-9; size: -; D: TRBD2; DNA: TGTGCCAGCAGCCCGAGCGGGAGCTCCTACAATGAGCAGTTCTTC; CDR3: CASSPSGSSYNEQFF
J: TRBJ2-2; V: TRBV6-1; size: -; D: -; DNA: TGTGCCAGCAGCTCAAATTATCCCCACGGGGAGCTGTTTTTT; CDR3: CASSSNYPHGELFF
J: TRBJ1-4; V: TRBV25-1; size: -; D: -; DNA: TGTGCCAGCAGTGTTTACGGGAGGAATGAAAAACTGTTTTTT; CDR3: CASSVYGRNEKLFF
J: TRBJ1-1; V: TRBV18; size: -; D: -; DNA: TGTGCCAGCTCACCTAGGTCGCAGGCGAGGAACACTGAAGCTTTCTTT; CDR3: CASSPRSQARNTEAFF
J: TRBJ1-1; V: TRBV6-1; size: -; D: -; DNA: TGTGCCAGCCTCACGAGGGTTTTTGGCACTGAAGCTTTCTTT; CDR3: CASLTRVFGTEAFF
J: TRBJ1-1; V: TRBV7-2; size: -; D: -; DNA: TGTGCCAGCAGCTTAGCGACGGGCATGAACACTGAAGCTTTCTTT; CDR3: CASSLATGMNTEAFF
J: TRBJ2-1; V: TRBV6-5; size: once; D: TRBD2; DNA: TGTGCCAGCAGTGGTCCTAGCGGCCTAATCAATGAGCAGTTCTTC; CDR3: CASSGPSGLINEQFF
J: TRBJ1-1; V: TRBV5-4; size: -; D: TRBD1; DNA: TGTGCCAGCACGACCCCGGGACAGGATAGGAGAGAAGCTTTCTTT; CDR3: CASTTPGQDRREAFF
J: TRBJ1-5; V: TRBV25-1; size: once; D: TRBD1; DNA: TGTGCCAGCAGTGATGGACAGGGAAGCAATCAGCCCCAGCATTTT; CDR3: CASSDGQGSNQPQHF
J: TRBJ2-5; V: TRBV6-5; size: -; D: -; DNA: TGTGCCAGCAGTGGGGGCCCGAGCGGTGAGACCCAGTACTTC; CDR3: CASSGGPSGETQYF
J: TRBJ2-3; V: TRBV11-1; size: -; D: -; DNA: TGTGCCAGCAGCTTAGGGGTGGGAGATACGCAGTATTTT; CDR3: CASSLGVGDTQYF
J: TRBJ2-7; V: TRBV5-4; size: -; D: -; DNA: TGTGCCAGCAGCCGGAAGAGGTCTTCCTACGAGCAGTACTTC; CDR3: CASSRKRSSYEQYF
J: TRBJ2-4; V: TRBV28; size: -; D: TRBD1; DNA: TGTGCCAGCAGCATTGACAGGGGGCCGGAGGCCAAAAACATTCAGTACTTC; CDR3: CASSIDRGPEAKNIQYF
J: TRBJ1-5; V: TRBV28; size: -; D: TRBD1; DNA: TGTGCCAGCAGTTTGCAAGACAGGGACAGTCAGCCCCAGCATTTT; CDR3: CASSLQDRDSQPQHF
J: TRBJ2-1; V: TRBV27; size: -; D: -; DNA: TGTGCCAGCAATGTCCCCGGCAATGAGCAGTTCTTC; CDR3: CASNVPGNEQFF
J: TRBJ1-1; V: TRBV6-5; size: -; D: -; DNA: TGTGCCAGCACCCCAAATGTCGGGTACACTGAAGCTTTCTTT; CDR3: CASTPNVGYTEAFF
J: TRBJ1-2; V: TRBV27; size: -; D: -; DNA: TGTGCCAGCAGTTCCTTGGGTTCGAGGGACTATGGCTACACCTTC; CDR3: CASSSLGSRDYGYTF
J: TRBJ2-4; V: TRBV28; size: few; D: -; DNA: TGTGCCAGCAGTTTGCCGGGGCACGCTGCAAGGATGCAGTACTTC; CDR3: CASSLPGHAARMQYF
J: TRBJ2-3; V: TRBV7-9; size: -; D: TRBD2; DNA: TGTGCCAGCAGCTACCGGACCGAAACTAGCGATTTT; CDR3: CASSYRTETSDF
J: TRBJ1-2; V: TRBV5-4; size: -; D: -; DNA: TGTGCCAGCAGTTCGGGGGGGCGGGTCTACGGCTACACCTTC; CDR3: CASSSGGRVYGYTF
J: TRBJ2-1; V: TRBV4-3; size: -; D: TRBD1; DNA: TGCGCCAGCAGCCAAGAGGACAGGAGCTCCTACAATGAGCAGTTCTTC; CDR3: CASSQEDRSSYNEQFF
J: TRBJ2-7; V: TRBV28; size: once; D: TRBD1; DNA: TGTGCCAGCAGTGGACAGGCCTTCTACGAGCAGTACTTC; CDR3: CASSGQAFYEQYF